These T cell receptor beta chains were read from a single sample in a study of cytomegalovirus exposure and HLA in healthy donors. Some clones are missing from TCRdb's copy, which holds only in-frame ones; the method was immunoSEQ multiplex PCR. The sample yields about 100,000 clones, approximately 82% seen once. The source material was PBMCs. These receptors were obtained from a man between 40 and 49 years old in good health and CMV-seronegative. The CDR3 runs from the conserved cysteine through the conserved F or W. A D gene is named only where the DNA matches it firmly. The size entry is marked missing in some rows and otherwise reads once, few, many or a size class.

TRBJ1-1	NA	NA	TRBV6-6	CASSYSRTLGGEAFF	TGTGCCAGCAGTTACTCTCGAACCTTGGGGGGTGAAGCTTTCTTT
TRBJ2-1	TRBD1	few	TRBV7-2	CASRLNARGTGYNEQFF	TGTGCCAGCAGATTAAACGCTCGTGGGACAGGGTACAATGAGCAGTTCTTC
TRBJ2-7	NA	NA	TRBV7-9	CASSLARGYEQYF	TGTGCCAGCAGCTTAGCGCGCGGCTACGAGCAGTACTTC
TRBJ2-1	NA	NA	TRBV7-2	CASSPLTGDEQFF	TGTGCCAGCAGCCCTCTTACCGGGGATGAGCAGTTCTTC
TRBJ2-1	TRBD2	NA	TRBV30	CAWSPGVISGRYNEQFF	TGTGCCTGGAGTCCCGGGGTGATTAGCGGGCGCTACAATGAGCAGTTCTTC
TRBJ2-7	TRBD1	NA	TRBV6-6	CASSSRGQANSYEQYF	TGTGCCAGCAGTTCCCGGGGACAGGCGAACTCCTACGAGCAGTACTTC
TRBJ2-1	TRBD1	NA	TRBV9	CASSVVAGQGINEQFF	TGTGCCAGCAGCGTAGTTGCGGGACAGGGTATTAATGAGCAGTTCTTC
TRBJ1-1	NA	NA	TRBV27	CASSWKGRGTEAFF	TGTGCCAGCAGTTGGAAGGGGCGGGGGACTGAAGCTTTCTTT
TRBJ2-2	TRBD2	NA	TRBV27	CASRIAGGAGELFF	TGTGCCAGCAGGATAGCGGGGGGGGCCGGGGAGCTGTTTTTT
TRBJ2-1	TRBD2	NA	TRBV5-8	CASSLGTSRNNEQFF	TGTGCCAGCAGCTTAGGGACTAGCCGGAATAATGAGCAGTTCTTC
TRBJ1-5	TRBD1	NA	TRBV5-6	CASSPGTADQPQHF	TGTGCCAGCAGCCCCGGGACAGCGGATCAGCCCCAGCATTTT
TRBJ2-2	NA	NA	TRBV7-9	CASSLGAIGTGELFF	TGTGCCAGCAGCTTAGGGGCCATAGGCACCGGGGAGCTGTTTTTT
TRBJ2-2	TRBD2	NA	TRBV15	CATSRDWTSGAVGELFF	TGTGCCACCAGCAGAGATTGGACTAGCGGGGCTGTCGGGGAGCTGTTTTTT
TRBJ1-2	NA	NA	TRBV6-1	CASSPQQGFYGYTF	TGTGCCAGCAGCCCGCAACAGGGTTTCTATGGCTACACCTTC
TRBJ2-2	TRBD2	NA	TRBV4-1	CASSQLAGGSTGELFF	TGCGCCAGCAGCCAGCTAGCGGGGGGGTCCACCGGGGAGCTGTTTTTT
TRBJ2-1	TRBD1	NA	TRBV5-1	CASSLQGDYSYNEQFF	TGCGCCAGCAGCTTGCAGGGGGATTACTCCTACAATGAGCAGTTCTTC
TRBJ1-1	TRBD1	few	TRBV27	CASRPQGSTEAFF	TGTGCCAGCAGACCACAGGGGAGCACTGAAGCTTTCTTT
TRBJ1-2	TRBD1	NA	TRBV7-3	CASSLNPTRTGDYGYTF	TGTGCCAGCAGCTTAAACCCGACCCGGACAGGGGACTATGGCTACACCTTC
TRBJ2-7	NA	NA	TRBV11-2	CASSSLPYYEQYF	TGTGCCAGCAGCTCCCTACCATACTACGAGCAGTACTTC
TRBJ2-2	NA	NA	TRBV25-1	CASRGLSNTGELFF	TGTGCCAGCAGGGGGCTTTCGAACACCGGGGAGCTGTTTTTT
TRBJ2-3	TRBD2	few	TRBV5-5	CASPPGGLAGGLRTDTQYF	TGTGCCAGCCCCCCTGGTGGACTAGCGGGGGGGCTTCGCACAGATACGCAGTATTTT
TRBJ2-1	TRBD2	NA	TRBV6-5	CASGRAGDNEQFF	TGTGCCAGCGGCCGGGCGGGGGACAATGAGCAGTTCTTC
TRBJ1-5	TRBD1	NA	TRBV27	CASSLLPTGHQPQHF	TGTGCCAGCAGTTTATTGCCGACAGGGCATCAGCCCCAGCATTTT
TRBJ1-5	NA	NA	TRBV2	CASRGDSNQPQHF	TGTGCCAGCAGAGGGGATAGCAATCAGCCCCAGCATTTT
TRBJ2-3	NA	NA	TRBV4-3	CASSPLLGTTQYF	TGCGCCAGCAGCCCGTTACTAGGGACAACGCAGTATTTT
TRBJ1-1	NA	NA	TRBV7-9	CASSLAGGYGTEAFF	TGTGCCAGCAGCTTAGCGGGAGGGTACGGCACTGAAGCTTTCTTT
TRBJ1-5	NA	NA	TRBV19	CASSIMGLQERPQHF	TGTGCCAGTAGTATTATGGGGTTACAGGAGCGACCCCAGCATTTT